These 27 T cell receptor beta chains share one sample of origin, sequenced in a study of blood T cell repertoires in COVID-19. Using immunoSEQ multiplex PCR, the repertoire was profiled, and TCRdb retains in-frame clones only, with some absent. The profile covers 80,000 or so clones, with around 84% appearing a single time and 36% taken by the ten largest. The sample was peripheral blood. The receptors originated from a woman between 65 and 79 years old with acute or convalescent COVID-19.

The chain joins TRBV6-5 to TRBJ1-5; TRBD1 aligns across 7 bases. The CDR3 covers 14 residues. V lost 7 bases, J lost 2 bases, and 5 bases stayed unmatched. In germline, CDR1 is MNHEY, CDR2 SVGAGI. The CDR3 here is CASIITGGNQPQHF. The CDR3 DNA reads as TGTGCCAGCATCATCACAGGGGGCAATCAGCCCCAGCATTTT.

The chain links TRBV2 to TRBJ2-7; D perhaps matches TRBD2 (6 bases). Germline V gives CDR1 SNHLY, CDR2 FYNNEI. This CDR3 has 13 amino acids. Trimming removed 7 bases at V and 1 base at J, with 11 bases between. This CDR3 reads CASIPGTSYEQYF. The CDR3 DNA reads TGTGCCAGCATTCCCGGGACTTCCTACGAGCAGTACTTC.

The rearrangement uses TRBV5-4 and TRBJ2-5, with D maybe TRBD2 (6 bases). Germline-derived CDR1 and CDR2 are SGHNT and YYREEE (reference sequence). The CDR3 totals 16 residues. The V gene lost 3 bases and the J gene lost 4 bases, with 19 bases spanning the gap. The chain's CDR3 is CASSSLRSEGGETQYF. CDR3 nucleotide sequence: TGTGCCAGCAGCTCCCTGAGGTCGGAGGGCGGAGAGACCCAGTACTTC.

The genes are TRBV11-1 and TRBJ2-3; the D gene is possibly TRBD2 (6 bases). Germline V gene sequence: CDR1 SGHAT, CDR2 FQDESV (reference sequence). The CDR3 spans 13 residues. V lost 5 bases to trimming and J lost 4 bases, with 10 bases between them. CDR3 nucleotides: TGTGCCAGCAGCGAACTAGCTTCAGATACGCAGTATTTT. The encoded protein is CASSELASDTQYF. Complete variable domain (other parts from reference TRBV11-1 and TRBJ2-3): EAEVAQSPRYKITEKSQAVAFWCDPISGHATLYWYRQILGQGPELLVQFQDESVVDDSQLPKDRFSAERLKGVDSTLKIQPAELGDSAMYLCASSELASDTQYFGPGTRLTVL.

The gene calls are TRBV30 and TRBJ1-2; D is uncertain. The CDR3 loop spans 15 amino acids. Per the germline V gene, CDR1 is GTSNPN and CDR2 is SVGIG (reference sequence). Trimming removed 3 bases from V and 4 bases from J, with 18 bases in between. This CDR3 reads CAWSYRVSPTYGYTF. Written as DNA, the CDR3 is TGTGCCTGGAGCTACCGGGTCTCGCCAACCTATGGCTACACCTTC. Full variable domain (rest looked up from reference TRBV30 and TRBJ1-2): SQTIHQWPATLVQPVGSPLSLECTVEGTSNPNLYWYRQAAGRGLQLLFYSVGIGQISSEVPQNLSASRPQDRQFILSSKKLLLSDSGFYLCAWSYRVSPTYGYTFGSGTRLTVV.

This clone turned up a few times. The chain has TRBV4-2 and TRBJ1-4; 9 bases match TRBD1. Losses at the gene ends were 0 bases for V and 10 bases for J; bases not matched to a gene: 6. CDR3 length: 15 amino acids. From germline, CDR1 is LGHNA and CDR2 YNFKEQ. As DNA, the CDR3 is TGTGCCAGCAGCCAAGATATGGGACAGGGCGGAAAACTGTTTTTT. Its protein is CASSQDMGQGGKLFF.

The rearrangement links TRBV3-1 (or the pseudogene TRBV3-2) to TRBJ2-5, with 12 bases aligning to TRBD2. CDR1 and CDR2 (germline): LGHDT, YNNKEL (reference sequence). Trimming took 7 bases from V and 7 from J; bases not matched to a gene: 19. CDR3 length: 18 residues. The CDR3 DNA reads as TGTGCCAGCACTAGAAGAGCCCGCCTAGCGGGAGGGCCCGGGACCCAGTACTTC. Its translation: CASTRRARLAGGPGTQYF.

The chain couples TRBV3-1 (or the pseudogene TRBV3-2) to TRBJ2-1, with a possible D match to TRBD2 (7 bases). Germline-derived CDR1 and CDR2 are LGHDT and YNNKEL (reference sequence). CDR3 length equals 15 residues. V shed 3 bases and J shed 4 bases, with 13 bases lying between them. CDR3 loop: CASSQSGTKYNEQFF. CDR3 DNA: TGTGCCAGCAGCCAGAGCGGGACAAAGTACAATGAGCAGTTCTTC.

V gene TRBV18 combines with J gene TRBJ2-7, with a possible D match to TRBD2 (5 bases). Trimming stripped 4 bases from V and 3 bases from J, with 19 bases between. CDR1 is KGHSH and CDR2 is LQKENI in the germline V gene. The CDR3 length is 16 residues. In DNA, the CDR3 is TGTGCCAGCTCACGTTCCCTAGCCACGACTGTCTACGAGCAGTACTTC. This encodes CASSRSLATTVYEQYF. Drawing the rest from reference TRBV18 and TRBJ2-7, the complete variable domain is NAGVMQNPRHLVRRRGQEARLRCSPMKGHSHVYWYRQLPEEGLKFMVYLQKENIIDESGMPKERFSAEFPKEGPSILRIQQVVRGDSAAYFCASSRSLATTVYEQYFGPGTRLTVT.

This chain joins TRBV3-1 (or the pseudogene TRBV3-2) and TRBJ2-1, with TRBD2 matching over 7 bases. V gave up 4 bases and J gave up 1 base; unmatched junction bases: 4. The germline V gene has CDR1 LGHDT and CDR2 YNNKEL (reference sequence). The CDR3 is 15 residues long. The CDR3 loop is CASSLPSGSYNEQFF. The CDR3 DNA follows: TGTGCCAGCAGCCTCCCTAGCGGTTCCTACAATGAGCAGTTCTTC.

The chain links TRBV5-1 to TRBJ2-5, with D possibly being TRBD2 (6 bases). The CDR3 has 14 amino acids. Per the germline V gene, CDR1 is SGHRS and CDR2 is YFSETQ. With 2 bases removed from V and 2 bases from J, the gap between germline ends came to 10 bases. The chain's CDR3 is CASSFGTSQETQYF. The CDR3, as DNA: TGCGCCAGCAGCTTCGGGACTTCTCAAGAGACCCAGTACTTC.

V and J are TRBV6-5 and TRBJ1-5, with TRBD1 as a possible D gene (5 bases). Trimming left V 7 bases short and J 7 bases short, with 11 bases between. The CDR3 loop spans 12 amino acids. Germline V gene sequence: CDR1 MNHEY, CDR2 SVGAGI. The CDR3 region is CASTRVDQPQHF. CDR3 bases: TGTGCCAGCACCAGGGTAGACCAGCCCCAGCATTTT.

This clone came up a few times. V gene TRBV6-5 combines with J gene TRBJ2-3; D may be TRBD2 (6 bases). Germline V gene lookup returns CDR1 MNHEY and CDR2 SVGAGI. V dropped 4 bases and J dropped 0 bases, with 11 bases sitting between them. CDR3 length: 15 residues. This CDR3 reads CASSWDGTSTDTQYF. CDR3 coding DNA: TGTGCCAGCAGTTGGGACGGGACTAGCACAGATACGCAGTATTTT.

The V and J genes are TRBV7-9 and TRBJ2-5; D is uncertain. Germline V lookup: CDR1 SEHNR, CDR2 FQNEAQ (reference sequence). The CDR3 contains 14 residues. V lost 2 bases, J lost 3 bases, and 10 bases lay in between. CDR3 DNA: TGTGCCAGCAGCTTAACTTCCCCGAAAGAGACCCAGTACTTC. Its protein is CASSLTSPKETQYF.

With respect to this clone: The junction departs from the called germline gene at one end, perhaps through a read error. CDR3 sequence (DNA): TGTGCCAGCAGCCCTCTCTGGACAGGGCCTGGAGAGGCCCAGTACTTC. This gives the protein CASSPLWTGPGEAQYF. The rearrangement links TRBV11-2 to TRBJ2-5; 8 bases align to TRBD1. CDR1 and CDR2 from the germline V gene are SGHAT and FQNNGV. The CDR3 consists of 16 residues.

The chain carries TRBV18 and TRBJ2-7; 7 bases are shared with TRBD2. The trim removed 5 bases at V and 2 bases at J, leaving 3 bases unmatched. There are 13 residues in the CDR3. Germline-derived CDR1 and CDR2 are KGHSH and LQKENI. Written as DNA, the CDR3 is TGTGCCAGCTCAAGGGCGGGGGCCTACGAGCAGTACTTC. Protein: CASSRAGAYEQYF.

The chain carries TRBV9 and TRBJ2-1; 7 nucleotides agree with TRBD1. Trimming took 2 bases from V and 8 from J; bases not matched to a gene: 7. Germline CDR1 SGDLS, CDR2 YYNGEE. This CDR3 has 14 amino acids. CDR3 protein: CASSVTGFGDEQFF. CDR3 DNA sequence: TGTGCCAGCAGCGTGACAGGGTTCGGGGATGAGCAGTTCTTC.

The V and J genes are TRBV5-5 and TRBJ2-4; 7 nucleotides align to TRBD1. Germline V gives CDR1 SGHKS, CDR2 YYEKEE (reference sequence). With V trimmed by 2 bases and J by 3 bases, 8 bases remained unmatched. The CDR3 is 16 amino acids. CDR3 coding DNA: TGTGCCAGCAGCTTAGAGGGACAGACCTTCAAAAACATTCAGTACTTC. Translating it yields CASSLEGQTFKNIQYF. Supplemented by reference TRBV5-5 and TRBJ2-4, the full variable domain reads DAGVTQSPTHLIKTRGQQVTLRCSPISGHKSVSWYQQVLGQGPQFIFQYYEKEERGRGNFPDRFSARQFPNYSSELNVNALLLGDSALYLCASSLEGQTFKNIQYFGAGTRLSVL.

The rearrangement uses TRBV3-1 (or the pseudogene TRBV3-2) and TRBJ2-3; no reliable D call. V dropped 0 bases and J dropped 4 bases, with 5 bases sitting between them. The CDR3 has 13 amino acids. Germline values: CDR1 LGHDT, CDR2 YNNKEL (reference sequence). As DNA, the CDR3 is TGTGCCAGCAGCCAAGATGTCTCAGATACGCAGTATTTT. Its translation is CASSQDVSDTQYF.

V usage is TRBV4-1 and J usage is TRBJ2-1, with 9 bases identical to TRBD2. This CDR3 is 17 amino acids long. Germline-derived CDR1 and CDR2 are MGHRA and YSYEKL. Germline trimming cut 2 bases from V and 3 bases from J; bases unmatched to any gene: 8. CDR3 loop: CASSQTTRLAVYNEQFF. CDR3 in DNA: TGCGCCAGCAGCCAAACCACGCGACTAGCGGTCTACAATGAGCAGTTCTTC.

CDR3 sequence: CASSPLAGGPDTGELFF. CDR3 nucleotides: TGTGCCAGCAGTCCCTTAGCGGGAGGGCCCGACACCGGGGAGCTGTTTTTT. The V gene is TRBV27, the J gene TRBJ2-2, with TRBD2 matching over 11 bases. V trimming: 5 bases; J trimming: 3 bases; junction bases outside the gene matches: 8. CDR3 length: 17 amino acids. Germline-derived CDR1 and CDR2 are MNHEY and SMNVEV (reference sequence).

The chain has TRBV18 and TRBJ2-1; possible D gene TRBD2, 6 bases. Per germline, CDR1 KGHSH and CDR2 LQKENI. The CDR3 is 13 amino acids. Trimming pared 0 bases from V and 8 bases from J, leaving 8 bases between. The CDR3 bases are TGTGCCAGCTCACCACCTAGCGGCGATGAGCAGTTCTTC. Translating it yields CASSPPSGDEQFF.

The CDR3 sequence: CASSHGAGGDFVDEQFF. The CDR3 coding sequence is TGTGCCAGCAGTCATGGGGCGGGAGGTGATTTTGTAGATGAGCAGTTCTTC. The rearrangement links TRBV14 to TRBJ2-1; TRBD2 aligns across 8 bases. Per germline, CDR1 SGHDN and CDR2 FVKESK. The CDR3 length is 17 residues. J was trimmed by 8 bases and V by 6 bases; bases with no gene match: 18.

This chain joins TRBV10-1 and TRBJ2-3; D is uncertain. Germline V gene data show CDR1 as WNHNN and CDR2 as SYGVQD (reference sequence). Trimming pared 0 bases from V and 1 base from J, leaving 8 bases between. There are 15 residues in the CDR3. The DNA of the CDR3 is TGCGCCAGCAGTGAGTCGCCGGTCGGCACAGATACGCAGTATTTT. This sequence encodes CASSESPVGTDTQYF.

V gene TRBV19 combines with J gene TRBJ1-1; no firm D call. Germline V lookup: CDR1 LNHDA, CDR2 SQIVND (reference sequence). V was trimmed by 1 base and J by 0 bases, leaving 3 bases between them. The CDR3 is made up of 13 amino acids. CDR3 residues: CASSIVVNTEAFF. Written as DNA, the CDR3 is TGTGCCAGTAGTATAGTAGTGAACACTGAAGCTTTCTTT.

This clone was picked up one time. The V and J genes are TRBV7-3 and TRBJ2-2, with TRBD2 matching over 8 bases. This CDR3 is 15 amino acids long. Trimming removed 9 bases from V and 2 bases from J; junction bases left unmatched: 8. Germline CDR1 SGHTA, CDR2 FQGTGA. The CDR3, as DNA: TGTGCCAGTACTGAGATAGCGGGAAACACCGGGGAGCTGTTTTTT. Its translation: CASTEIAGNTGELFF.

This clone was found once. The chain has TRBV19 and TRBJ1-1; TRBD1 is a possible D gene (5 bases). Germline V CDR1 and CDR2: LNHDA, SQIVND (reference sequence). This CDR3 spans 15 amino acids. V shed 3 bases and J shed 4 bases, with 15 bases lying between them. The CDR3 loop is CASSITPGGGTEAFF. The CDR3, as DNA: TGTGCCAGTAGTATCACCCCTGGCGGGGGCACTGAAGCTTTCTTT.